Shown below are 3 T cell receptor beta chains from a single sample sequenced in a study of shared clonotypes between healthy human individuals. Assay: immunoSEQ multiplex PCR; the TCRdb copy retains only in-frame clones and omits some. Of 2.3 million or so clones listed, just over 90% are singletons. Sequences were obtained from naive CD4+ T cells from PBMCs. The subset was: CD45RA+ positively selected. Receptors originate from a young man in good health. Some clones in this sample may be carry-over from other donors' samples.

This chain connects TRBV6-1 to TRBJ1-6, with a tentative D call TRBD1 (5 bases). There are 15 residues in the CDR3. Looked up from germline, CDR1 is MNHNS and CDR2 is SASEGT. Deletions cut 5 bases from V and 3 bases from J, with 11 bases between. CDR3 in amino acids: CASSTGTHYNSPLHF. CDR3 DNA: TGTGCCAGCAGTACCGGGACCCACTATAATTCACCCCTCCACTTT.

V usage is TRBV2 and J usage is TRBJ1-2; the D gene is possibly TRBD1 (6 bases). V gave up 5 bases and J gave up 2 bases, with 15 bases separating them. From germline, CDR1 is SNHLY and CDR2 FYNNEI. This CDR3 region has 15 residues. This CDR3 is CASSSQGKVNYGYTF. CDR3 nucleotide sequence: TGTGCCAGCAGTTCCCAGGGGAAGGTCAACTATGGCTACACCTTC.

This chain uses TRBV5-1 with TRBJ2-3, with TRBD1 matching 9 bases. The V gene end was trimmed by 4 bases and the J gene end by 4 bases; junction bases not matched to a gene: 4. Germline CDR1 reads SGHRS; CDR2 reads YFSETQ. CDR3 length: 14 residues. CDR3 in amino acids: CASSGTGRADTQYF. The CDR3 DNA sequence: TGCGCCAGCAGCGGGACAGGGCGGGCAGATACGCAGTATTTT.